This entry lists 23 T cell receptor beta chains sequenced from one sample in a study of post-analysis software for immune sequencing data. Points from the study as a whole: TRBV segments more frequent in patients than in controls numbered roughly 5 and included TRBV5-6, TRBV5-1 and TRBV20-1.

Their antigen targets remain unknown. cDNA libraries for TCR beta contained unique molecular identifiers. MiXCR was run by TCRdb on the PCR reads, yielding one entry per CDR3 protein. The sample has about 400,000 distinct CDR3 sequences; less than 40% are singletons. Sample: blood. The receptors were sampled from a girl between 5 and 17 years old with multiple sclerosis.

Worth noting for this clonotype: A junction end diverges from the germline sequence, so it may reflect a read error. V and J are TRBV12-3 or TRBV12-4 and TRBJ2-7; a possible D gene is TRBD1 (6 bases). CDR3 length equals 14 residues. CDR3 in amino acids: CASRLGRGSYEQYF. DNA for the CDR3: TGTGCCAGCAGATTAGGCAGGGGCTCCTACGAGCAGTACTTC.

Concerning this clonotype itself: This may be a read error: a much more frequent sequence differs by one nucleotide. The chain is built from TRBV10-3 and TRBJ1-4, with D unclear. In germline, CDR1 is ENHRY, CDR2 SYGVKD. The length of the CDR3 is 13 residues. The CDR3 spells CASSPATNEKRFF. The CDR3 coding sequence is TGTGCCTCTAGTCCTGCAACTAATGAAAAACGGTTTTTT.

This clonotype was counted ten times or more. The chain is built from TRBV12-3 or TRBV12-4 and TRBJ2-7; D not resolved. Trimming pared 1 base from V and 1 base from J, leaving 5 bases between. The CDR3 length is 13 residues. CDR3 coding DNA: TGTGCCAGCAGTTTAGACAGATCCTACGAGCAGTACTTC. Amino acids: CASSLDRSYEQYF.

CDR3: CASSVSLAGTYNEQFF. The CDR3 coding sequence is TGTGCCAGCAGTGTATCGCTAGCGGGGACCTACAATGAGCAGTTCTTC. The rearrangement joins TRBV6-1 to TRBJ2-1; 9 bases match TRBD2. There are 16 residues in the CDR3. Losses at the gene ends were 4 bases for V and 2 bases for J; bases not matched to a gene: 6. Germline CDR1 and CDR2: MNHNS and SASEGT.

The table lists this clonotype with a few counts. DNA for the CDR3: TGTGCCAGCAGCGTAGGAGGGGGCAACTATGGCTACACCTTC. It specifies CASSVGGGNYGYTF. The V call is TRBV9, the J call TRBJ1-2; 7 nucleotides align to TRBD1. Looked up from germline, CDR1 is SGDLS and CDR2 is YYNGEE. The CDR3 has 14 amino acids. V lost 0 bases, J lost 2 bases, and 1 base stayed unmatched.

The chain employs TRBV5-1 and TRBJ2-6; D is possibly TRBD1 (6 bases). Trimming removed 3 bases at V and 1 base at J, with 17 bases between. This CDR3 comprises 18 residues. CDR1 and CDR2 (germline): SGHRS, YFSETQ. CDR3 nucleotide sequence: TGCGCCAGCAGCTATTTTGACAGGCGGGCGTCTGGGGCCAACGTCCTGACTTTC. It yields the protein CASSYFDRRASGANVLTF.

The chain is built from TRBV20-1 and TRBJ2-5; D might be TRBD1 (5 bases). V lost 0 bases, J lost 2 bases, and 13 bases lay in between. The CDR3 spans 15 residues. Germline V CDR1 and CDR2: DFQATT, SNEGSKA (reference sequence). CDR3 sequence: CSARDPRAGQETQYF. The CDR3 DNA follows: TGCAGTGCTAGAGACCCTCGGGCAGGGCAAGAGACCCAGTACTTC.

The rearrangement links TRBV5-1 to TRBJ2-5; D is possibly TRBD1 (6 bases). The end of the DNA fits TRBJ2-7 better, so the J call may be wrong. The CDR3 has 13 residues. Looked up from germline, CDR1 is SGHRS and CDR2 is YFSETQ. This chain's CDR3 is CASSFPGTTEQYF. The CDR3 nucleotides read TGCGCCAGCAGCTTTCCCGGGACAACCGAGCAGTACTTC.

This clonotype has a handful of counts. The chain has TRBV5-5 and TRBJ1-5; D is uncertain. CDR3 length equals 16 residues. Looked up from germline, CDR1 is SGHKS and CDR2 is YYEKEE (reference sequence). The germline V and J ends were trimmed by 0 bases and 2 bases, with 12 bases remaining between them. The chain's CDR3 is CASSLVFQAGNQPQHF. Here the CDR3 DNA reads TGTGCCAGCAGCTTGGTGTTCCAGGCGGGCAATCAGCCCCAGCATTTT.

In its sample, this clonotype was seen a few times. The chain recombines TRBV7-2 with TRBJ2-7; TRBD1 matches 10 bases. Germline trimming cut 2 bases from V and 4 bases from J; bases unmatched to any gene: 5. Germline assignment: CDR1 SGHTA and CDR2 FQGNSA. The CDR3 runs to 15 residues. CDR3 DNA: TGTGCCAGCAGCTTAAGGACAGGGGGAGAATACGAGCAGTACTTC. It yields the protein CASSLRTGGEYEQYF.

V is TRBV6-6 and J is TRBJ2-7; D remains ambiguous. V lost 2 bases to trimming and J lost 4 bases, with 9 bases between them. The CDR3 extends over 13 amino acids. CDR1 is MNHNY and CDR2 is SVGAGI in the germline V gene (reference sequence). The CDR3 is CASSYLVGYEQYF. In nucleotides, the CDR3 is TGTGCCAGCAGTTACCTCGTCGGATACGAGCAGTACTTC.

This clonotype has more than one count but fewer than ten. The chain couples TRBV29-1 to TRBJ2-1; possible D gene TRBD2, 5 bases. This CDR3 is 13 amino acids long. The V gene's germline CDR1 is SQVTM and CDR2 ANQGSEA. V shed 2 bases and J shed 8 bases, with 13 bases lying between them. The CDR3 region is CSVEFQEEYEQFF. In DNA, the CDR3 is TGCAGCGTTGAATTCCAGGAGGAATATGAGCAGTTCTTC.

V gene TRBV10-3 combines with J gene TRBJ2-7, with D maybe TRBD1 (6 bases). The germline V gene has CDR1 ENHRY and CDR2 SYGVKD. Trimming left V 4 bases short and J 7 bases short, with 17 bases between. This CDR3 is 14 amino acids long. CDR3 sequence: CAISGDIGEEEQYF. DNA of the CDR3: TGTGCCATCAGTGGGGACATCGGTGAGGAAGAGCAGTACTTC.

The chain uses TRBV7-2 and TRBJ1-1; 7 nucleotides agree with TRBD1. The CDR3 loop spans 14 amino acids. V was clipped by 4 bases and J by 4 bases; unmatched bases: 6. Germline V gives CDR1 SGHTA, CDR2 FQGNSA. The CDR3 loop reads CASSSRTGTTEAFF. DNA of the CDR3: TGTGCCAGCAGCTCCCGGACAGGCACCACTGAAGCTTTCTTT.

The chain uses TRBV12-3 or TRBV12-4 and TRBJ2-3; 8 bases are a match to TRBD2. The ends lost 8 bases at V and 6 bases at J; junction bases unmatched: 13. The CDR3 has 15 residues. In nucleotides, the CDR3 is TGTGCCAGCGCCCCCGACTTCTCGGGGGGGGATACGCAGTATTTT. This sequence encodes CASAPDFSGGDTQYF.

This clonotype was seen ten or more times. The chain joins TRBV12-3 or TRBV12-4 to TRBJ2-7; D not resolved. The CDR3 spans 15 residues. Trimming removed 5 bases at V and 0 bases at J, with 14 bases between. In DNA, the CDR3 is TGTGCCAGCAGTCCCCCTCGCGCGCACTCCTACGAGCAGTACTTC. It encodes CASSPPRAHSYEQYF.

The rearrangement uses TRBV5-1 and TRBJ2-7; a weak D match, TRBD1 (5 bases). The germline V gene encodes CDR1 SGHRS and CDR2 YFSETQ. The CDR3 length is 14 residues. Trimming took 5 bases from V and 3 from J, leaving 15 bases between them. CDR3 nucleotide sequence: TGCGCCAGCAGTCAGGACACCGAACTCTACGAGCAGTACTTC. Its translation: CASSQDTELYEQYF. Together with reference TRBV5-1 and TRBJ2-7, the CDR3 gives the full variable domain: KAGVTQTPRYLIKTRGQQVTLSCSPISGHRSVSWYQQTPGQGLQFLFEYFSETQRNKGNFPGRFSGRQFSNSRSEMNVSTLELGDSALYLCASSQDTELYEQYFGPGTRLTVT.

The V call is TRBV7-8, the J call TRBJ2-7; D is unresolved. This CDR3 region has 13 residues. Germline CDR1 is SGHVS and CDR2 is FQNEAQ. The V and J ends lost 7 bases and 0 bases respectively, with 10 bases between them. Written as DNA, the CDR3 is TGTGCCAGCATGGCTAGGAGCTCCTACGAGCAGTACTTC. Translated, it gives CASMARSSYEQYF.

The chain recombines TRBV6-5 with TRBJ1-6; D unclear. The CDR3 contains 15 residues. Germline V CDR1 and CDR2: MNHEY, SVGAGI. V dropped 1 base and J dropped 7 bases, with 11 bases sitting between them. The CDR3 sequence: CASSYLTILNSPLHF. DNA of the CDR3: TGTGCCAGCAGTTACTTGACAATCCTAAATTCACCCCTCCACTTT.

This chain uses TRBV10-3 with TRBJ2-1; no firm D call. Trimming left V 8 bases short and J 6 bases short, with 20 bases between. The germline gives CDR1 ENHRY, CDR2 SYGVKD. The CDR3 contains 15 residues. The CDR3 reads CAIGGDPPASNEQFF. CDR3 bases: TGTGCCATCGGTGGGGATCCCCCGGCTTCCAATGAGCAGTTCTTC.

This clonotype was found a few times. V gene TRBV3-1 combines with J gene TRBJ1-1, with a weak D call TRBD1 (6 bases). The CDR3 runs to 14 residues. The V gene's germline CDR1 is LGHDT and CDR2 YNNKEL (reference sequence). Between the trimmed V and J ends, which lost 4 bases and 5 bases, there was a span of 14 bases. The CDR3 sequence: CASSPLSQGTEAFF. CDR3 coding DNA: TGTGCCAGCAGCCCGCTTTCGCAGGGGACTGAAGCTTTCTTT.

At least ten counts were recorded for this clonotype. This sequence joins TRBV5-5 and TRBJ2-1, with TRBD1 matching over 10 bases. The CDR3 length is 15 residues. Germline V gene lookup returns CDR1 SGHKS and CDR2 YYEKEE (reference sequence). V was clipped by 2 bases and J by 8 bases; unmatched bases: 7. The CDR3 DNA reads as TGTGCCAGCAGCTTTAGCCGCGGACAGGGGGATGAGCAGTTCTTC. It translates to CASSFSRGQGDEQFF.

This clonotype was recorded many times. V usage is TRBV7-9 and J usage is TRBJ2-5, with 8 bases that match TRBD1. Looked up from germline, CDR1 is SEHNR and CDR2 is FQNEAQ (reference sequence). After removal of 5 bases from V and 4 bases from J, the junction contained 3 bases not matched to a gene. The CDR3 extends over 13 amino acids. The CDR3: CASSPRGPETQYF. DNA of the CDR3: TGTGCCAGCAGCCCCAGGGGGCCAGAGACCCAGTACTTC. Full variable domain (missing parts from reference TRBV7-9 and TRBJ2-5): DTGVSQNPRHKITKRGQNVTFRCDPISEHNRLYWYRQTLGQGPEFLTYFQNEAQLEKSRLLSDRFSAERPKGSFSTLEIQRTEQGDSAMYLCASSPRGPETQYFGPGTRLLVL.